This note documents a single T cell receptor beta chain sequence. What it binds is not known. The source of the sample is a study of T cell responses to AZD1222 COVID-19 vaccine. Findings of the study overall: In all cases, repertoires were sampled only after the peak T cell response.

Deletions cut 0 bases from V and 3 bases from J, with 15 bases between. Germline V gene data show CDR1 as SGHNT and CDR2 as YYREEE (reference sequence). The CDR3 extends over 16 amino acids. TCRdb's table, derived via immunoSEQ multiplex PCR, lists solely in-frame clones and lacks some. The sample yields about 91,000 clones, nearly 90% seen once. This chain joins TRBV5-4 and TRBJ1-1; D gene uncertain. The sequence came from an adult in good health. Material: peripheral blood, obtained on day 0 of AZD1222 vaccination. CDR3 DNA sequence: TGTGCCAGCAGCTTGGGTCTAGGGAGAGTGGACACTGAAGCTTTCTTT. It encodes CASSLGLGRVDTEAFF.